The 29 T cell receptor beta chains reported below all come from one sample, sequenced in a study of blood T cell repertoires in COVID-19. TCRdb keeps only in-frame clones here, not all; method: immunoSEQ multiplex PCR. The sample lists just over 650,000 clones, around 90% occurring once. Input material: peripheral blood. Receptors were obtained from a woman between 18 and 29 years old with acute or convalescent COVID-19.

This chain uses TRBV7-9 with TRBJ2-7, with D perhaps TRBD2 (6 bases). The CDR3 has 13 amino acids. V was shortened by 5 bases and J by 2 bases, with 10 bases between the two germline ends. CDR1 is SEHNR, CDR2 FQNEAQ, per germline (reference sequence). CDR3 in amino acids: CASSDERAYEQYF. In DNA form, the CDR3 reads TGTGCCAGCAGCGACGAGCGGGCCTACGAGCAGTACTTC.

The chain uses TRBV7-7 and TRBJ2-2; D may be TRBD1 (5 bases). This CDR3 has 16 residues. Germline CDR1 reads SSHAT; CDR2 reads FNYEAQ (reference sequence). V lost 5 bases and J 6 bases, leaving 19 bases between the germline ends. The CDR3 loop reads CASSTDTSGGSGELFF. The CDR3 DNA reads as TGTGCCAGCAGCACGGACACTTCCGGCGGTTCCGGGGAGCTGTTTTTT.

This clone was found a few times. This rearrangement joins TRBV4-1 to TRBJ1-4; D possibly corresponds to TRBD1 (6 bases). V was cut by 4 bases and J by 7 bases, with 16 bases left in between. In germline, CDR1 is MGHRA, CDR2 YSYEKL. CDR3 size: 15 residues. CDR3 sequence: CASSRKQGTGEKLFF. As DNA, the CDR3 is TGCGCCAGCAGCCGGAAACAGGGAACGGGTGAAAAACTGTTTTTT.

This clone has only a few counts. V and J are TRBV6-2 or TRBV6-3 and TRBJ2-2; maybe TRBD2 (7 bases). Deletions cut 4 bases from V and 2 bases from J, with 11 bases between. This CDR3 contains 15 residues. Germline V CDR1 and CDR2: MNHEY, SVGEGT. CDR3: CASSFRGANTGELFF. DNA for the CDR3: TGTGCCAGCAGTTTCCGGGGGGCCAACACCGGGGAGCTGTTTTTT.

This chain uses TRBV7-2 with TRBJ2-3, with 8 bases that match TRBD2. Germline CDR1 and CDR2: SGHTA and FQGNSA. The CDR3 totals 14 residues. After removal of 1 base from V and 4 bases from J, the junction contained 1 base not matched to a gene. CDR3 loop: CASSLEAGADTQYF. The DNA for the CDR3 is TGTGCCAGCAGCTTAGAAGCGGGAGCAGATACGCAGTATTTT. Supplemented by reference TRBV7-2 and TRBJ2-3, the full variable domain reads GAGVSQSPSNKVTEKGKDVELRCDPISGHTALYWYRQSLGQGLEFLIYFQGNSAPDKSGLPSDRFSAERTGGSVSTLTIQRTQQEDSAVYLCASSLEAGADTQYFGPGTRLTVL.

The rearrangement uses TRBV7-2 and TRBJ1-4, with D unresolved. Looked up from germline, CDR1 is SGHTA and CDR2 is FQGNSA. Trimming left V 5 bases short and J 7 bases short, with 14 bases between. The CDR3 totals 14 residues. DNA of the CDR3: TGTGCCAGCAGCCCCAGACTACCGGGTGAAAAACTGTTTTTT. Protein sequence: CASSPRLPGEKLFF. Supplemented by reference TRBV7-2 and TRBJ1-4, the full variable domain reads GAGVSQSPSNKVTEKGKDVELRCDPISGHTALYWYRQSLGQGLEFLIYFQGNSAPDKSGLPSDRFSAERTGGSVSTLTIQRTQQEDSAVYLCASSPRLPGEKLFFGSGTQLSVL.

This clone appeared once. J is TRBJ2-3 and V is TRBV4-1, with TRBD2 matching 7 bases. CDR3 length: 16 residues. Germline V lookup: CDR1 MGHRA, CDR2 YSYEKL. The ends lost 6 bases at V and 0 bases at J; junction bases unmatched: 9. CDR3 loop: CASSLPGGASTDTQYF. CDR3 sequence (DNA): TGCGCCAGCAGTCTACCGGGGGGTGCTAGCACAGATACGCAGTATTTT.

The V gene is TRBV3-1 (or the pseudogene TRBV3-2), the J gene TRBJ1-2; unclear D gene. Trimming stripped 0 bases from V and 7 bases from J, with 18 bases between. The CDR3 has 16 residues. Per the germline V gene, CDR1 is LGHDT and CDR2 is YNNKEL (reference sequence). The CDR3 loop reads CASSQEALAGKVGYTF. For the CDR3, the DNA is TGTGCCAGCAGCCAAGAAGCCCTAGCAGGAAAGGTTGGCTACACCTTC.

This clone came up once. The J gene is TRBJ1-2, the V gene TRBV12-5; D not certain. CDR1 is LGHNT and CDR2 is FRNRAP in the germline V gene. V was trimmed by 5 bases and J by 8 bases, leaving 21 bases between them. This CDR3 contains 15 residues. The CDR3 loop is CASGAPKAPVTGYTF. In DNA form, the CDR3 reads TGTGCTAGTGGTGCCCCTAAAGCGCCTGTGACGGGCTACACCTTC.

On this clone: One junction end disagrees with the germline gene, perhaps due to a read error. The chain is built from TRBV7-2 and TRBJ2-7; 8 positions match TRBD1. In germline, CDR1 is SGHTA, CDR2 FQGNSA. The CDR3 runs 14 residues. The DNA of the CDR3 is TGTGCCAGCACCTTCCGACAGGGGCTCAACGAGCAGTGCTTC. Its protein is CASTFRQGLNEQCF.

This chain links TRBV6-5 with TRBJ2-7; D not certain. Germline CDR1 is MNHEY and CDR2 is SVGAGI. Trimming cost V 2 bases and J 5 bases, with 10 bases left between them. The CDR3 has 13 amino acids. CDR3 bases: TGTGCCAGCAGTTACGATTGGGCCCACGAGCAGTACTTC. This translates into CASSYDWAHEQYF.

The rearrangement links TRBV2 to TRBJ1-2; 7 bases agree with TRBD1. This CDR3 is built from 14 residues. In germline, CDR1 is SNHLY, CDR2 FYNNEI. V lost 6 bases and J lost 0; bases outside the gene matches: 4. The CDR3 sequence is CASRAGGTNYGYTF. The CDR3 nucleotides read TGTGCCAGCAGGGCAGGGGGGACTAACTATGGCTACACCTTC.

The chain combines TRBV15 with TRBJ1-2; D gene unclear. Trimming shortened V by 0 bases and J by 8 bases, and 7 bases separated the two germline ends. This CDR3 has 12 amino acids. Germline CDR1 LNHNV, CDR2 YYDKDF (reference sequence). The DNA for the CDR3 is TGTGCCACCAGCAGAGATTCGGGAGGCTACACCTTC. This encodes CATSRDSGGYTF.

The CDR3 bases are TGCGCCAGCAGCCAAGGGACAGGGCAGGTCGCGAACACCGGGGAGCTGTTTTTT. This translates into CASSQGTGQVANTGELFF. V and J are TRBV4-3 and TRBJ2-2; 8 bases match TRBD1. After removal of 1 base from V and 0 bases from J, the junction contained 7 bases not matched to a gene. The CDR3 consists of 18 residues. The V gene's germline CDR1 is LGHNA and CDR2 YSLEER.

CDR3 protein: CASRVQGNNYGYTF. CDR3 coding DNA: TGTGCCAGCAGGGTACAGGGGAATAACTATGGCTACACCTTC. The chain has TRBV6-5 and TRBJ1-2, with 7 bases lining up with TRBD1. The length of the CDR3 is 14 residues. Looked up from germline, CDR1 is MNHEY and CDR2 is SVGAGI. Trimming took 6 bases from V and 1 from J; bases not matched to a gene: 5.

V is TRBV3-1 (or the pseudogene TRBV3-2) and J is TRBJ1-2; no firm D call. The CDR3 runs to 14 residues. Trimming stripped 0 bases from V and 8 bases from J, with 13 bases between. In germline, CDR1 is LGHDT, CDR2 YNNKEL (reference sequence). The CDR3: CASSQDYGGVGYTF. The CDR3 DNA is TGTGCCAGCAGCCAAGACTACGGCGGAGTCGGCTACACCTTC.

CDR3 sequence (DNA): TGCGCCAGCAGCTGGGGCGGGCCGGGACAGGGGGTCACTGAAGCTTTCTTT. Amino acids: CASSWGGPGQGVTEAFF. The genes are TRBV5-1 and TRBJ1-1, with 11 bases aligning to TRBD1. J was trimmed by 4 bases and V by 3 bases; bases with no gene match: 11. The CDR3 contains 17 residues. Germline CDR1 is SGHRS and CDR2 is YFSETQ. The whole variable domain, remainder taken from reference TRBV5-1 and TRBJ1-1, is KAGVTQTPRYLIKTRGQQVTLSCSPISGHRSVSWYQQTPGQGLQFLFEYFSETQRNKGNFPGRFSGRQFSNSRSEMNVSTLELGDSALYLCASSWGGPGQGVTEAFFGQGTRLTVV.

The chain joins TRBV4-1 to TRBJ1-1, with D tentatively TRBD1 (6 bases). V was clipped by 2 bases and J by 5 bases, with 12 bases between them. Germline V gives CDR1 MGHRA, CDR2 YSYEKL. The length of the CDR3 is 14 residues. CDR3 sequence (DNA): TGCGCCAGCAGCCAAACAGGGCTTCGGACTGAAGCTTTCTTT. Translated, it gives CASSQTGLRTEAFF.

The chain recombines TRBV5-1 with TRBJ2-3; no firm D call. CDR1 and CDR2 from the germline V gene are SGHRS and YFSETQ. The CDR3 runs to 13 residues. With 5 bases removed from V and 0 bases from J, the gap between germline ends came to 7 bases. Here the CDR3 DNA reads TGCGCCAGCAGAGAGCCTAGCACAGATACGCAGTATTTT. This sequence encodes CASREPSTDTQYF.

The chain joins TRBV7-8 to TRBJ1-4; D possibly corresponds to TRBD1 (6 bases). V lost 5 bases to trimming and J lost 4 bases, with 14 bases between them. This CDR3 region has 15 residues. Germline V CDR1 and CDR2: SGHVS, FQNEAQ. As DNA, the CDR3 is TGTGCCAGCAGCCTCCACAGGGTCGGTAATGAAAAACTGTTTTTT. This encodes CASSLHRVGNEKLFF.

The chain uses TRBV7-2 and TRBJ1-5; D gene unclear. V lost 0 bases, J lost 3 bases, and 15 bases lay in between. Germline CDR1 SGHTA, CDR2 FQGNSA. The CDR3 runs 17 residues. The CDR3 coding sequence is TGTGCCAGCAGCTTAGCGCGGCCCGGGATCGACAATCAGCCCCAGCATTTT. It specifies CASSLARPGIDNQPQHF.

This chain uses TRBV9 with TRBJ2-2; D is undetermined. Germline loops: CDR1 SGDLS, CDR2 YYNGEE. The CDR3 loop spans 15 amino acids. Trimming pared 0 bases from V and 2 bases from J, leaving 8 bases between. The CDR3 DNA is TGTGCCAGCAGCGTAGGTGGCTTTAACACCGGGGAGCTGTTTTTT. It codes for CASSVGGFNTGELFF. The variable domain in full, with the rest retrieved from reference TRBV9 and TRBJ2-2, is DSGVTQTPKHLITATGQRVTLRCSPRSGDLSVYWYQQSLDQGLQFLIQYYNGEERAKGNILERFSAQQFPDLHSELNLSSLELGDSALYFCASSVGGFNTGELFFGEGSRLTVL.

The chain uses TRBV5-4 and TRBJ2-1; 14 nucleotides line up with TRBD2. This CDR3 contains 14 residues. In germline, CDR1 is SGHNT, CDR2 YYREEE (reference sequence). V trimming: 4 bases; J trimming: 8 bases; junction bases outside the gene matches: 2. Here the CDR3 DNA reads TGTGCCAGCAGCGGGGGACTAGCGGGGGATGAGCAGTTCTTC. It codes for CASSGGLAGDEQFF.

Worth noting for this clone: Other DNA sequences in this specimen translate into the identical CDR3. The chain links TRBV6-5 to TRBJ1-2; unclear D gene. Germline CDR1 MNHEY, CDR2 SVGAGI. The V end was cut by 0 bases, the J end by 4 bases, with 6 bases between. The CDR3 sequence is 13 residues long. The CDR3 DNA reads as TGTGCCAGCAGTTACTCGGGCCTCTATGGCTACACCTTC. This gives the protein CASSYSGLYGYTF.

The chain couples TRBV24-1 to TRBJ1-2; D not certain. The CDR3 contains 12 residues. V was trimmed by 6 bases and J by 7 bases, leaving 11 bases between them. In germline, CDR1 is KGHDR, CDR2 SFDVKD. CDR3 nucleotides: TGTGCCACCAGTCAGACGGGGAGTGGCTACACCTTC. Its translation is CATSQTGSGYTF.

V usage is TRBV7-2 and J usage is TRBJ2-1; D is possibly TRBD2 (6 bases). Per the germline V gene, CDR1 is SGHTA and CDR2 is FQGNSA. The CDR3 consists of 17 residues. The germline V and J ends were trimmed by 2 bases and 3 bases, with 17 bases remaining between them. Here the CDR3 reads CASSLRGGGVDYNEQFF. As DNA, the CDR3 is TGTGCCAGCAGCTTACGAGGAGGCGGGGTAGACTACAATGAGCAGTTCTTC.

The V and J genes are TRBV9 and TRBJ1-1; D might be TRBD1 (5 bases). This CDR3 spans 15 amino acids. Germline V gene lookup returns CDR1 SGDLS and CDR2 YYNGEE. V dropped 7 bases and J dropped 3 bases, with 19 bases sitting between them. CDR3 sequence (DNA): TGTGCCAGCTCGCGGGGGGGTCCATTGGACACTGAAGCTTTCTTT. Its translation: CASSRGGPLDTEAFF.

In this sample, this clone turned up once. The rearrangement joins TRBV7-6 to TRBJ1-3; tentatively, D is TRBD1 (5 bases). Per germline, CDR1 SGHVS and CDR2 FNYEAQ. The length of the CDR3 is 15 residues. V was pared by 0 bases and J by 3 bases, with 9 bases between. The CDR3 is CASSLAGGSGNTIYF. Here the CDR3 DNA reads TGTGCCAGCAGCTTAGCGGGGGGTAGTGGAAACACCATATATTTT. The full variable domain, in which reference TRBV7-6 and TRBJ1-3 provide the parts outside the CDR3, is GAGVSQSPRYKVTKRGQDVALRCDPISGHVSLYWYRQALGQGPEFLTYFNYEAQQDKSGLPNDRFSAERPEGSISTLTIQRTEQRDSAMYRCASSLAGGSGNTIYFGEGSWLTVV.

V is TRBV19 and J is TRBJ2-1; 11 positions agree with TRBD1. The CDR3 length is 15 residues. V was clipped by 6 bases and J by 5 bases; unmatched bases: 6. CDR1 is LNHDA, CDR2 SQIVND, per germline (reference sequence). CDR3 DNA sequence: TGTGCCAGTAGCGACCGGGACAGGGGGGACAATGAGCAGTTCTTC. Amino acid sequence: CASSDRDRGDNEQFF.